Included here is one T cell receptor (beta chain) sequence, with context. In this sample, this clonotype turned up once. The antigen it binds to is not known. One end of the junction is discordant with germline, which a read error may explain. TCR repertoires of sorted CD4+ and CD8+ blood T cells from severe aplastic anemia patients and healthy subjects were deep-sequenced in the study. Ficoll-Paque density gradient centrifugation was used to isolate peripheral blood mononuclear cells. Before DNA was extracted, CD4+ and CD8+ T cells were sorted using either FACS or magnetic beads. This entry belongs to a study of CD8+CD57+ T cells in acquired aplastic anemia (dated by TCRdb to between 2017 and 2018). Turning to the overall study: A mean of approximately 2.9 ug of DNA, ranging from roughly 0.18 to 30 ug, was extracted from sorted CD4+ and CD8+ cells. An average of approximately 9.8 million reads for CD4+ cells and under 13 million reads for CD8+ cells was obtained from healthy donor samples.

Genomic DNA was used as template for profiling of TCR beta VDJ combinations and CDR3 sequences. TCR repertoire sequencing was run on an Illumina HiSeq 2000. On the study's bioinformatics: TRBV/TRBJ rearrangement plots, CDR3 size and DJ length profiles, and Simpson's diversity index were used to evaluate the repertoires. The most abundant DNA sequence in the deep sequencing data was defined as the immunodominant clone. CDR3 amino acid sequences were screened for sharing across subjects and compared with published repertoires and the VDJdb database. TCRdb reanalyzed the raw reads on its own, using fastp at Q25 for trimming and MiXCR for clone calling, and kept in-frame beta chains. All rows with the same CDR3 protein become a single entry with the most common DNA and genes. TCRdb's processing, not the study's, gives the V and J calls here. A total of hundreds of thousands of distinct CDR3 sequences appear in this sample, approximately 70% of them only once. The top ten clonotypes cover 3.5% to 4.5% of the sample.

What the work shows at the level of the full study, not this receptor alone: CD8+ Simpson's diversity did not differ significantly between patients and healthy controls (P=0.060). Although some 28 CD8+ CDR3 sequences were shared by patients and controls, these sequences appeared highly expressed in patients and within the immunodominant clones of patients.

The specimen sequenced was sorted CD4+, CD8+, or CD8+CD57+ T cells (not recorded which) from PBMCs. The sequence came from a human donor in good health, serving as a control.

DNA sequence: TGTGCCAGCAGCCCGGGACAGTTATATGTCTACCTGTTGTTT. Its protein reads: CASSPGQLYVYLLF. This sequence uses TRBV7-2 and TRBJ1-4; the central 7 bases match TRBD1. The CDR3 runs 14 residues from the cysteine to the phenylalanine. This entry keeps only the CDR3 DNA: 42 bases, framed from base 1. The CDR1 and CDR2 encoded by the germline V gene are SGHTA and FQGNSA.